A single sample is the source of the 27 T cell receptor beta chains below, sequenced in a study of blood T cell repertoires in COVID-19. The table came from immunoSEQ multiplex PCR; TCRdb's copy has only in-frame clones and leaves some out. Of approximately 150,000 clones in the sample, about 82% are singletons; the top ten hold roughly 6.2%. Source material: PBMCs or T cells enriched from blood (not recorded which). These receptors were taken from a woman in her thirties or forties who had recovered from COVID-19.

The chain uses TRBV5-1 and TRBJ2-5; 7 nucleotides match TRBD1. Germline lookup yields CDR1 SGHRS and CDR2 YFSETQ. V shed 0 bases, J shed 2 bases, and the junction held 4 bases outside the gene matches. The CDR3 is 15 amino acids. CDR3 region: CASSLATGPQETQYF. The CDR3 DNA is TGCGCCAGCAGCTTGGCGACAGGGCCACAAGAGACCCAGTACTTC.

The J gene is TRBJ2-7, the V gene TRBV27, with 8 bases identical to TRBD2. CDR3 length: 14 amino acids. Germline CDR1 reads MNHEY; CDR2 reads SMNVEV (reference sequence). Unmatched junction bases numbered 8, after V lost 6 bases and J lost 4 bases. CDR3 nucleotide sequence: TGTGCCAGCAGCCCCGGGACTAGAGGTTACGAGCAGTACTTC. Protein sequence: CASSPGTRGYEQYF.

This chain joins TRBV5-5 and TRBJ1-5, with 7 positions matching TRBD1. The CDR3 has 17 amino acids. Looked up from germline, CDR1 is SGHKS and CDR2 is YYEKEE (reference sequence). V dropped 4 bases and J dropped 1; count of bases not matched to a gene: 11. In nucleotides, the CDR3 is TGTGCCAGCAGCGACGAGACAGGGTTACGGAGCAATCAGCCCCAGCATTTT. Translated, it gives CASSDETGLRSNQPQHF.

The CDR3 DNA sequence: TGCGCCAGCAGCTTTCTTCAGAGCACAGATACGCAGTATTTT. As protein: CASSFLQSTDTQYF. The chain is built from TRBV5-1 and TRBJ2-3; D gene ambiguous. This CDR3 spans 14 amino acids. Deletions cut 2 bases from V and 0 bases from J, with 7 bases between. CDR1 is SGHRS and CDR2 is YFSETQ in the germline V gene.

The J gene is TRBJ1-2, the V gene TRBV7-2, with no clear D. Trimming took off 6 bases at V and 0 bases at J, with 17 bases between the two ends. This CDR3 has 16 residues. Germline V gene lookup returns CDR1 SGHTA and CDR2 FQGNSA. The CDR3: CASSPPPGLANYGYTF. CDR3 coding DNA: TGTGCCAGCAGTCCCCCCCCCGGTTTAGCTAACTATGGCTACACCTTC.

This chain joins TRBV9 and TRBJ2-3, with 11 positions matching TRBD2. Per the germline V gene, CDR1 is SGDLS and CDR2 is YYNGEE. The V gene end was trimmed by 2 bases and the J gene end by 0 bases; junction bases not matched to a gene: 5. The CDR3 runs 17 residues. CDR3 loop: CASSVASGRSSTDTQYF. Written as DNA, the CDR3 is TGTGCCAGCAGCGTGGCTAGCGGGAGGTCTAGCACAGATACGCAGTATTTT. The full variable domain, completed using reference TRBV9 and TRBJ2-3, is DSGVTQTPKHLITATGQRVTLRCSPRSGDLSVYWYQQSLDQGLQFLIQYYNGEERAKGNILERFSAQQFPDLHSELNLSSLELGDSALYFCASSVASGRSSTDTQYFGPGTRLTVL.

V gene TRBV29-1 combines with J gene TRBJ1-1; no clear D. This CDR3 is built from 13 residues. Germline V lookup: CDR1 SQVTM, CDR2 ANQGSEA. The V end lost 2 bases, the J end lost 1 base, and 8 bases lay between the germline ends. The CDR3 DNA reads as TGCAGCGTTGAATCTTTTAAGAACACTGAAGCTTTCTTT. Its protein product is CSVESFKNTEAFF.

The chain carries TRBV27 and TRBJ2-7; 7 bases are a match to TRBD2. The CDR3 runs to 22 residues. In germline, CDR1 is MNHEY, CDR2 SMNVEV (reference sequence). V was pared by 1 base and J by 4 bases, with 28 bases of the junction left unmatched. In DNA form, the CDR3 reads TGTGCCAGCAGTTTATTTCATCCAGGGACTACTAGAGAGGGAACCTCGGCGTACGAGCAGTACTTC. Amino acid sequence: CASSLFHPGTTREGTSAYEQYF.

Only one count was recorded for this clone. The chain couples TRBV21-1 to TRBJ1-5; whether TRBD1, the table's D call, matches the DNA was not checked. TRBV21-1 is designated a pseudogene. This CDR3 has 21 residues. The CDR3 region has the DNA TGTGCCAGCAGCAATCTTGGGGACAGGCGAAAGAGTAGGTATAGCAATCAGCCCCAGCATTTT. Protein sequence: CASSNLGDRRKSRYSNQPQHF.

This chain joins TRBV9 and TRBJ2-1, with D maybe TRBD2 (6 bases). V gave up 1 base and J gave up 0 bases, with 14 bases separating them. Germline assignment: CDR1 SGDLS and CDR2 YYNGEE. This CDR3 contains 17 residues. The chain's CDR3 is CASSVQVGRSSYNEQFF. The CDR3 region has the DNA TGTGCCAGCAGCGTACAGGTGGGGAGGTCCTCCTACAATGAGCAGTTCTTC.

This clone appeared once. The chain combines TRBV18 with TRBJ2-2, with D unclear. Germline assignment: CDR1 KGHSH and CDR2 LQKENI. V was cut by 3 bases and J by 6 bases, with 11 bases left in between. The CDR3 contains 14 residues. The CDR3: CASSPPAASGELFF. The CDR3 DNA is TGTGCCAGCTCACCTCCGGCGGCGTCCGGGGAGCTGTTTTTT.

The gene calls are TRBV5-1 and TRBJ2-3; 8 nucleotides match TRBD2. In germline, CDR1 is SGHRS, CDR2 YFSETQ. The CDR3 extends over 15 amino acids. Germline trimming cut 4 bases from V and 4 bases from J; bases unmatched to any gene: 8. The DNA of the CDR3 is TGCGCCAGCAGCCAGTCACCCGGGGGGGCAGATACGCAGTATTTT. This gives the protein CASSQSPGGADTQYF.

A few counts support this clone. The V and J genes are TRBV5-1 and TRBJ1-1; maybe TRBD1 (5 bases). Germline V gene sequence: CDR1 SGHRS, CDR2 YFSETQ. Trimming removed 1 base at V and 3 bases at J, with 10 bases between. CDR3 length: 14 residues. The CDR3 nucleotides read TGCGCCAGCAGCTTGACAGGAAGGGACACTGAAGCTTTCTTT. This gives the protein CASSLTGRDTEAFF.

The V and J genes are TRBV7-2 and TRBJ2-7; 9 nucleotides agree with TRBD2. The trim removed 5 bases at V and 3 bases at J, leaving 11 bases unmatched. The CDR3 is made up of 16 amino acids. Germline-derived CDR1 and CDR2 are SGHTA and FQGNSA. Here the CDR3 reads CASSQEQAGGLYEQYF. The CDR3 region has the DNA TGTGCCAGCAGCCAAGAACAAGCGGGGGGCCTCTACGAGCAGTACTTC.

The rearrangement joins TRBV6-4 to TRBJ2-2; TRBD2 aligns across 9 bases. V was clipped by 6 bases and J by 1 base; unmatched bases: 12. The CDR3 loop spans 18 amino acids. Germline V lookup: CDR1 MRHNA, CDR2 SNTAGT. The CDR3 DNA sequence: TGTGCCAGCAGCCCTAGCGGGGACCTCATTTTGAACACCGGGGAGCTGTTTTTT. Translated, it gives CASSPSGDLILNTGELFF.

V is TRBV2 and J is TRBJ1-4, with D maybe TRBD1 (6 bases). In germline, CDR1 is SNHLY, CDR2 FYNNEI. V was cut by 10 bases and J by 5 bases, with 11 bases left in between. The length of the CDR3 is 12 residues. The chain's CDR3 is CATRQENEKLFF. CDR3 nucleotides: TGTGCCACTCGACAGGAGAATGAAAAACTGTTTTTT. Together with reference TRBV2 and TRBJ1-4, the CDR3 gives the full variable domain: EPEVTQTPSHQVTQMGQEVILRCVPISNHLYFYWYRQILGQKVEFLVSFYNNEISEKSEIFDDQFSVERPDGSNFTLKIRSTKLEDSAMYFCATRQENEKLFFGSGTQLSVL.

The CDR3 is CASSLDGDHEKLFF. For the CDR3, the DNA is TGTGCCAGCAGCTTAGACGGAGATCATGAAAAACTGTTTTTT. The J gene is TRBJ1-4, the V gene TRBV7-9, with unresolved D. This CDR3 has 14 amino acids. The germline CDR1 and CDR2 sequences are SEHNR and FQNEAQ (reference sequence). Trimming cost V 1 base and J 6 bases, with 9 bases left between them.

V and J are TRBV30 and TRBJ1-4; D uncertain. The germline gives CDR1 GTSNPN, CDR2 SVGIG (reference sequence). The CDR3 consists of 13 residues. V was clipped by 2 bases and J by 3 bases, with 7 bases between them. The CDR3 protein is CAWSLEPNEKLFF. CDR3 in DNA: TGTGCCTGGAGTTTGGAGCCTAATGAAAAACTGTTTTTT.

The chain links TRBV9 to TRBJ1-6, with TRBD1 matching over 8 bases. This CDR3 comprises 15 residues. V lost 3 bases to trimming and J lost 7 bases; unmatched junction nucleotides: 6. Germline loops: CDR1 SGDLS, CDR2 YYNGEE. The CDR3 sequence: CASSGQGRRNSPLHF. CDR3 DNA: TGTGCCAGCAGCGGACAGGGGAGGCGGAATTCACCCCTCCACTTT.

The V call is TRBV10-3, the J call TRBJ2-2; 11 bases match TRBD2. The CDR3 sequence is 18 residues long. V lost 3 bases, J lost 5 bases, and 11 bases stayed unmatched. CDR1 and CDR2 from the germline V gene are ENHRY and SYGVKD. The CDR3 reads CAISDRLSGRAETGELFF. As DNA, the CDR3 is TGTGCCATCAGTGACCGCCTTAGCGGGAGGGCGGAGACCGGGGAGCTGTTTTTT.

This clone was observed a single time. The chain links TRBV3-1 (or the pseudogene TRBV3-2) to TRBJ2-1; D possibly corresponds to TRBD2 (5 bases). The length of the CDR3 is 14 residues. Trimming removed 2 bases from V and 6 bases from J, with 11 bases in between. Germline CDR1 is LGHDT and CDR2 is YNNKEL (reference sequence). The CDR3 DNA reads TGTGCCAGCAGCCAACAACTAGGTGGCAATGAGCAGTTCTTC. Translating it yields CASSQQLGGNEQFF.

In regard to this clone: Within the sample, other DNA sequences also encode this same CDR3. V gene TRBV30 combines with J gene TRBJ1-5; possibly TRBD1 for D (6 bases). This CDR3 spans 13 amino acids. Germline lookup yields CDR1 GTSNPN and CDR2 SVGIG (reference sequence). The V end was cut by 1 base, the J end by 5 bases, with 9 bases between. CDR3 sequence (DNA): TGTGCCTGGAGTGAGGGGGGGGATCAGCCCCAGCATTTT. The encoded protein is CAWSEGGDQPQHF.

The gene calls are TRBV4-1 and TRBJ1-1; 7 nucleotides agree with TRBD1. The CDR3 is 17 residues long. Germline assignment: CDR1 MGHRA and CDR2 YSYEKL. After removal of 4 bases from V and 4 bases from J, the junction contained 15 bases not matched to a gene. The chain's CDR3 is CASSLPGEGGASTEAFF. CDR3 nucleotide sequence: TGCGCCAGCAGCCTCCCTGGGGAAGGGGGCGCGAGCACTGAAGCTTTCTTT.

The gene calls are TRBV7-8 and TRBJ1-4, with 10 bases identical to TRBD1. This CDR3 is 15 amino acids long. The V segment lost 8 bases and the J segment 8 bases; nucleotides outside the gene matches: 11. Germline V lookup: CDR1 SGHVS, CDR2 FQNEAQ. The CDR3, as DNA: TGTGCCAGCGAACGGACAGGGGGTTCGGGGGAAAAACTGTTTTTT. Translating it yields CASERTGGSGEKLFF.

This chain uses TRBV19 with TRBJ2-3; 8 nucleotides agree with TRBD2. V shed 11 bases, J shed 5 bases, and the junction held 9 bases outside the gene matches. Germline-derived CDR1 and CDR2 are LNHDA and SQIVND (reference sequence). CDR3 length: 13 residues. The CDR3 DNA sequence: TGTGCCTGCTCGGGGGGGCCCGGAGATACGCAGTATTTT. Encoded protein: CACSGGPGDTQYF.

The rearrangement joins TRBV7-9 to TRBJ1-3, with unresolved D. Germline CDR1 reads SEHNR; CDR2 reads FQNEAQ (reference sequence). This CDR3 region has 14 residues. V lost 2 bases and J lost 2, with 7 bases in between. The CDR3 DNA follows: TGTGCCAGCAGCTTAACCGGGGCTGGAAACACCATATATTTT. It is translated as CASSLTGAGNTIYF.

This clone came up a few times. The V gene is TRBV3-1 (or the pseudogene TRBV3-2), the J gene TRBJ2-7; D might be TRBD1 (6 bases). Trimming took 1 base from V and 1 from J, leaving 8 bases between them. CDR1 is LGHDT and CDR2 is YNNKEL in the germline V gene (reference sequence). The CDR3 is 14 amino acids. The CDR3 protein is CASSQADSSYEQYF. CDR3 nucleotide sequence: TGTGCCAGCAGCCAAGCGGACAGTTCCTACGAGCAGTACTTC.